This TCR beta chain was documented in a study of blood T cell repertoires in COVID-19 (dated by TCRdb to the early 2020s). Describing the broader study: Samples from collaborators originated in the United States, Italy and Spain and spanned both the acute and convalescent phases of COVID-19. The prospective study material was composed of cDNA or gDNA derived from T cells, B-cell-depleted T cells, or PBMCs. The dataset comprised deeply sampled blood TCRbeta repertoires from subjects exposed to, actively infected with, or recovered from COVID-19. A freely available public database, intended as a resource for researchers studying the immune response to SARS-CoV-2, is where the repertoires were released. The samples were drawn from two sources: the first 160 participants of the ongoing ImmuneRACE study, and 1,000 to 1,500 subjects contributed by 6 global collaborators. Sample metadata almost always included a de-identified subject ID, COVID-19 status, age in years and sex. Where available, HLA class I and class II types were taken from metadata supplied by the sample provider and were not determined by assay-based typing.

The CDR3, cysteine through phenylalanine, is 18 amino acids long. Only CDR3 DNA is held: 54 bases, read in frame from base 1. The germline V gene yields MGHRA for CDR1 and YSYEKL for CDR2. From V the trimming removes 2 bases and from J it removes 4 bases, while the gene matches leave 13 bases of the junction unaccounted for. The collaborating institutions used their own protocols to collect whole blood in K2EDTA tubes. For TCRbeta analysis, collaborators shipped samples in one of three forms: frozen whole blood, isolated PBMCs, or DNA extracted from either of those sample types. The immunoSEQ Assay, a bias-controlled multiplex PCR, was used to amplify TCRbeta CDR3 regions from genomic DNA. From the authors' description of their analysis: Within the assay, amplification of reference gene primers was used to estimate how many nucleated cells each sample contained. Sequence reads were collapsed and filtered to measure the absolute abundance of every unique TCRbeta CDR3 rearrangement. For each sample, productive Simpson clonality was calculated as the square root of Simpson's diversity index over productive rearrangements. TCRdb re-hosts the immuneACCESS table, in-frame sequences only. Its copies lack some clones; in the studies checked, an unresolved V gene accounts for under half of them, and the cause for the rest is not known. V and J calls and clone size are those listed in that table; D and trimming were worked out from the DNA. The sample table holds around 220,000 clones, of which more than 65% were seen once. Jointly, the top ten make up under 4.5% of the sample.

Regarding this clone: Its antigen remains undetermined. No base quality values were provided; no much bigger clone lies one nucleotide off.

Here is what the overall study found, with its caveats: Clinical and demographic metadata were provided uncurated, with the amount varying by source and participant.

Sequencing was done on a sample of peripheral blood. This TCR was recovered from a woman in her thirties or forties with active or convalescent COVID-19. The rearranged segments are TRBV4-1 and TRBJ2-3; a stretch of 9 junction bases matches TRBD1. The CDR3 has the sequence CASSQRAGTGPFADTQYF. The base sequence is TGCGCCAGCAGCCAACGAGCCGGGACAGGGCCCTTTGCAGATACGCAGTATTTT.